This record covers a single T cell receptor beta chain. Its antigen is undetermined. The entry originates in a study of T cells in localized non-small cell lung cancer. Whole-study findings and limits: Of the tissues analyzed, uninvolved adjacent lung showed maximal T cell clonality, greater than tumor. Only one tumor region went through sequencing, so heterogeneity may still be there.

TCRdb's copy holds only in-frame clones and misses some; the assay was immunoSEQ multiplex PCR. This table holds 28,000 or so clones, around 90% found once. The clonotype comes from a male donor at least 60 years old with stage I lung adenocarcinoma. Sequenced here: peripheral blood, sampled before any cancer treatment.

The DNA of the CDR3 is TGTGCCAGCAGCGAAGGAACGGGAAGCAAGCAGTTCTTC. This gives the protein CASSEGTGSKQFF. The chain employs TRBV9 and TRBJ2-1; perhaps TRBD2 as D (5 bases). Trimming cost V 3 bases and J 11 bases, with 15 bases left between them. This CDR3 region has 13 residues. Germline V gives CDR1 SGDLS, CDR2 YYNGEE.